This TCR beta chain was obtained from a study of T cells after yellow fever vaccination. This clonotype was seen ten or more times. J was trimmed by 2 bases and V by 0 bases; bases with no gene match: 1. CDR1 and CDR2 from the germline V gene are MGHRA and YSYEKL. The CDR3 extends over 16 amino acids. MiXCR, applied by TCRdb to the 5' RACE reads, yields one record per CDR3 protein. This table has around 320,000 distinct CDR3 sequences, 3.5% to 5% appearing once. The rearrangement links TRBV4-1 to TRBJ2-3; 11 nucleotides agree with TRBD2. This sample comprised PBMCs, obtained 15 days after the yellow fever booster vaccination. The TCR sequence derives from a man aged 18 to 30 who received the YFV17D yellow fever vaccine. The CDR3 region has the DNA TGCGCCAGCAGCCAAGAACTAGCGGGGGACACAGATACGCAGTATTTT. Encoded protein: CASSQELAGDTDTQYF.